This T cell receptor beta chain stems from a study of blood T cell repertoires in COVID-19. Study overall: COVID-19 samples from acute and convalescent phases originated in the United States, Italy and Spain.

The data were produced by immunoSEQ multiplex PCR, yet TCRdb's version contains in-frame clones alone and is incomplete. The sample contains about 300,000 clones, around nine tenths of which appear only once. Participants, about 18 to 90 years old, spanned about 26 US areas. Among Cohort 3 donors, those recovered had two negative PCRs, clearance, or symptom resolution. Trimming took off 5 bases at V and 3 bases at J, with 9 bases between the two ends. The CDR3 is 13 amino acids. Germline assignment: CDR1 KGHSH and CDR2 LQKENI. The TCR originated in a woman between 18 and 29 years old who had recovered from COVID-19. The genes are TRBV18 and TRBJ2-3; TRBD2 might be the D (5 bases). Sequenced material: PBMCs or T cells enriched from blood (not recorded which). The CDR3 region is CASSRERTDTQYF. The CDR3 region has the DNA TGTGCCAGCTCAAGGGAGAGGACAGATACGCAGTATTTT. Full variable domain (outside the CDR3, taken from reference TRBV18 and TRBJ2-3): NAGVMQNPRHLVRRRGQEARLRCSPMKGHSHVYWYRQLPEEGLKFMVYLQKENIIDESGMPKERFSAEFPKEGPSILRIQQVVRGDSAAYFCASSRERTDTQYFGPGTRLTVL.